The 32 T cell receptor beta chains presented below share a single source sample, sequenced in a study of regulatory T cells in long-lasting Graves disease. Arm-PCR of CDR3 regions and iRepertoire HTBI primers were used to build TCR beta libraries. TCRdb reprocessed the multiplex PCR reads via MiXCR and lists one record per CDR3 protein. The table includes roughly 450,000 distinct CDR3 sequences, less than 25% detected once. The time point is: persistent/refractory GD, antithyroid drugs over 5 years with positive TRAb. Following extraction of RNA from PBMCs, that RNA was used to make the TCR library. Sample: peripheral blood mononuclear cells (PBMCs), taken when the disease was refractory, from a patient treated with antithyroid drugs. The receptor source for this set is a female donor with Graves disease.

This clonotype has more than one count but fewer than ten. V usage is TRBV11-2 and J usage is TRBJ2-7, with 7 bases lining up with TRBD2. CDR1 SGHAT and CDR2 FQNNGV come from the germline V gene. The CDR3 is 15 amino acids. With 1 base clipped from V and 5 bases from J, the junction kept 8 bases outside the gene matches. CDR3 region: CASSLVGRVAHEQYF. The CDR3 nucleotides read TGTGCCAGCAGCTTAGTGGGGAGGGTGGCCCACGAGCAGTACTTC.

The chain recombines TRBV7-9 with TRBJ1-2; maybe TRBD1 (5 bases). Germline CDR1 SEHNR, CDR2 FQNEAQ (reference sequence). Trimming left V 3 bases short and J 4 bases short, with 21 bases between. CDR3 length equals 17 residues. CDR3 sequence (DNA): TGTGCCAGCAGCTTTGACAAGGGGCGCCAACCGTCCTATGGCTACACCTTC. This encodes CASSFDKGRQPSYGYTF.

The chain combines TRBV29-1 with TRBJ1-1; no reliable D call. The V gene lost 2 bases and the J gene lost 1 base, with 8 bases spanning the gap. The germline CDR1 and CDR2 sequences are SQVTM and ANQGSEA. This CDR3 contains 13 residues. In DNA form, the CDR3 reads TGCAGCGTTGAAAGGGCCACGAACACTGAAGCTTTCTTT. It specifies CSVERATNTEAFF.

This clonotype occurred many times. The gene calls are TRBV27 and TRBJ1-5; D is possibly TRBD1 (5 bases). CDR1 and CDR2 (germline): MNHEY, SMNVEV (reference sequence). The CDR3 runs to 12 residues. Deletions cut 3 bases from V and 9 bases from J, with 9 bases between. The CDR3 region has the DNA TGTGCCAGCAGTTTTACAGGTCGGCCCCAGCATTTT. Translation gives CASSFTGRPQHF.

This clonotype was picked up many times. The rearrangement uses TRBV7-2 and TRBJ1-5; D unclear. The CDR3 has 15 residues. The V gene lost 5 bases and the J gene lost 2 bases, with 13 bases spanning the gap. CDR1 is SGHTA and CDR2 is FQGNSA in the germline V gene. This chain's CDR3 is CASSVQSGGNQPQHF. The CDR3 bases are TGTGCCAGCAGCGTTCAGAGCGGGGGCAATCAGCCCCAGCATTTT.

In this sample, this clonotype turned up many times. J is TRBJ1-1 and V is TRBV28; 12 nucleotides line up with TRBD1. This CDR3 contains 18 residues. J was trimmed by 2 bases and V by 3 bases; bases with no gene match: 10. CDR1 MDHEN and CDR2 SYDVKM come from the germline V gene. CDR3 in DNA: TGTGCCAGCAGTTTTCCCGGGGGACAGGGGGCGCGAAACACTGAAGCTTTCTTT. It yields the protein CASSFPGGQGARNTEAFF.

The chain uses TRBV27 and TRBJ2-3; TRBD2 agrees at 8 bases. CDR3 length: 12 amino acids. V dropped 3 bases and J dropped 11; count of bases not matched to a gene: 4. The germline CDR1 and CDR2 sequences are MNHEY and SMNVEV (reference sequence). Written as DNA, the CDR3 is TGTGCCAGCAGTTTCCTTAGCGGGGAGCAGTATTTT. Residues: CASSFLSGEQYF.

This clonotype was seen a handful of times. A read error may produce the germline difference seen at one junction end. The rearrangement joins TRBV28 to TRBJ1-5; D gene uncertain. Germline values: CDR1 MDHEN, CDR2 SYDVKM. This CDR3 contains 15 residues. The CDR3 protein is CASCFYLNGNQPQHF. For the CDR3, the DNA is TGTGCCAGCTGTTTCTATCTAAATGGCAATCAGCCCCAGCATTTT.

This clonotype was seen more than once but under ten times. This rearrangement joins TRBV13 to TRBJ2-7; D perhaps matches TRBD1 (6 bases). V lost 6 bases and J 5 bases, leaving 20 bases between the germline ends. Germline loops: CDR1 PRHDT, CDR2 FYEKMQ (reference sequence). The CDR3 extends over 15 amino acids. The CDR3 is CASSGGERVIHEQYF. The CDR3 region has the DNA TGTGCCAGCAGTGGGGGCGAGAGGGTAATCCACGAGCAGTACTTC.

This clonotype was detected many times. This chain links TRBV6-1 with TRBJ1-2; D is unclear. Germline V lookup: CDR1 MNHNS, CDR2 SASEGT. Trimming took off 3 bases at V and 7 bases at J, with 9 bases between the two ends. There are 12 residues in the CDR3. The CDR3 reads CASSEGSTGYTF. In DNA, the CDR3 is TGTGCCAGCAGTGAGGGCAGCACTGGCTACACCTTC.

This clonotype appeared many times. The chain joins TRBV3-1 to TRBJ2-7; 9 bases agree with TRBD1. The trim removed 0 bases at V and 9 bases at J, leaving 9 bases unmatched. Germline V gene sequence: CDR1 LGHDT, CDR2 YNNKEL (reference sequence). CDR3 length equals 15 residues. The CDR3 DNA follows: TGTGCCAGCAGCCAAGATTGGACAGGGGCACTATGGCAGTACTTC. Protein sequence: CASSQDWTGALWQYF.

This clonotype was seen many times. This chain links TRBV30 with TRBJ1-6; maybe TRBD1 (5 bases). CDR3 size: 15 residues. Germline V gene lookup returns CDR1 GTSNPN and CDR2 SVGIG (reference sequence). Between the trimmed V and J ends, which lost 3 bases and 0 bases, there was a span of 9 bases. CDR3 DNA: TGTGCCTGGAGGAGACAGAGCTCCTATAATTCACCCCTCCACTTT. Its translation: CAWRRQSSYNSPLHF.

The rearrangement uses TRBV5-4 and TRBJ1-2, with a tentative D call TRBD1 (6 bases). V lost 0 bases to trimming and J lost 8 bases, with 11 bases between them. Germline assignment: CDR1 SGHNT and CDR2 YYREEE (reference sequence). The CDR3 consists of 13 residues. In DNA form, the CDR3 reads TGTGCCAGCAGCTTGGGACAGGCCGAGGGCTACACCTTC. Encoded protein: CASSLGQAEGYTF.

This clonotype appeared a few times. J is TRBJ1-1 and V is TRBV19; 7 nucleotides match TRBD1. This CDR3 contains 17 residues. V shed 4 bases, J shed 4 bases, and the junction held 15 bases outside the gene matches. Germline CDR1 reads LNHDA; CDR2 reads SQIVND (reference sequence). CDR3 nucleotide sequence: TGTGCCAGTAGTAGCGGGACAGTAGGATCGTTACGCACTGAAGCTTTCTTT. Amino acids: CASSSGTVGSLRTEAFF.

The rearrangement links TRBV27 to TRBJ2-7, with TRBD2 matching over 10 bases. From germline, CDR1 is MNHEY and CDR2 SMNVEV (reference sequence). V was pared by 1 base and J by 5 bases, with 5 bases of the junction left unmatched. The CDR3 is made up of 15 amino acids. CDR3 in DNA: TGTGCCAGCAGTTTATTAGCGGGGGGCCTTAACGAGCAGTACTTC. Protein sequence: CASSLLAGGLNEQYF.

This sequence joins TRBV9 and TRBJ1-1; maybe TRBD1 (6 bases). Deletions cut 3 bases from V and 3 bases from J, with 9 bases between. Germline values: CDR1 SGDLS, CDR2 YYNGEE. The CDR3 is 13 amino acids. This chain's CDR3 is CASSADSYTEAFF. In DNA form, the CDR3 reads TGTGCCAGCAGCGCGGACAGCTACACTGAAGCTTTCTTT. Complete variable domain (other parts from reference TRBV9 and TRBJ1-1): DSGVTQTPKHLITATGQRVTLRCSPRSGDLSVYWYQQSLDQGLQFLIQYYNGEERAKGNILERFSAQQFPDLHSELNLSSLELGDSALYFCASSADSYTEAFFGQGTRLTVV.

This chain joins TRBV27 and TRBJ2-1, with 15 bases fitting TRBD2. This CDR3 contains 19 residues. Germline trimming cut 4 bases from V and 0 bases from J; bases unmatched to any gene: 7. Germline CDR1 MNHEY, CDR2 SMNVEV (reference sequence). CDR3 nucleotide sequence: TGTGCCAGCAGTTCTCGCGGGACTAGCGGGAGGCTCTCCTACAATGAGCAGTTCTTC. Translated: CASSSRGTSGRLSYNEQFF.

A word on this clonotype: The junction shows a germline mismatch at one end, possibly a read error. The rearrangement uses TRBV28 and TRBJ2-1; 7 nucleotides match TRBD2. Germline CDR1 and CDR2: MDHEN and SYDVKM. The CDR3 contains 15 residues. DNA for the CDR3: TGTGCCATCAGTGACAGTCCCACCTTGGGGGGGAGTGGGAACTTC. Protein product: CAISDSPTLGGSGNF.

This clonotype was observed many times. The V and J genes are TRBV7-2 and TRBJ2-5, with D tentatively TRBD1 or TRBD2 (7 bases each). The CDR3 sequence is 14 residues long. V was shortened by 5 bases and J by 4 bases, with 14 bases between the two germline ends. CDR1 and CDR2 from the germline V gene are SGHTA and FQGNSA. CDR3 in DNA: TGTGCCAGCAGCCACCAGGGGGGGGGAGAGACCCAGTACTTC. Translation: CASSHQGGGETQYF.

This clonotype was observed many times. The rearrangement uses TRBV5-1 and TRBJ1-1, with D unresolved. The CDR3 has 16 amino acids. CDR1 and CDR2 (germline): SGHRS, YFSETQ. Trimming left V 0 bases short and J 0 bases short, with 12 bases between. CDR3 coding DNA: TGCGCCAGCAGCTTGGAAGGCACGGGAGTGAACACTGAAGCTTTCTTT. Amino acid sequence: CASSLEGTGVNTEAFF. Combining the CDR3 with reference TRBV5-1 and TRBJ1-1 gives the whole variable domain KAGVTQTPRYLIKTRGQQVTLSCSPISGHRSVSWYQQTPGQGLQFLFEYFSETQRNKGNFPGRFSGRQFSNSRSEMNVSTLELGDSALYLCASSLEGTGVNTEAFFGQGTRLTVV.

This clonotype showed up just a few times. The junction shows a germline mismatch at one end, possibly a read error. The chain carries TRBV11-2 and TRBJ2-2; a possible D gene is TRBD2 (5 bases). CDR1 is SGHAT and CDR2 is FQNNGV in the germline V gene. CDR3 size: 15 residues. CDR3 sequence reads: CAGSLALSNTGELFF. Here the CDR3 DNA reads TGTGCCGGCAGCTTAGCGTTGTCGAACACCGGGGAGCTGTTTTTT.

This clonotype was recorded a few times. The gene calls are TRBV20-1 and TRBJ1-1, with 8 bases fitting TRBD1. Germline V gene lookup returns CDR1 DFQATT and CDR2 SNEGSKA (reference sequence). CDR3 length: 14 amino acids. V trimming: 5 bases; J trimming: 4 bases; junction bases outside the gene matches: 9. The CDR3 nucleotides are TGCAGTGCTCTGGGAGAAACAGGGGGCACTGAAGCTTTCTTT. Its translation is CSALGETGGTEAFF.

The chain links TRBV11-2 to TRBJ2-5; 7 bases align to TRBD2. CDR3 length equals 15 residues. V dropped 1 base and J dropped 2; count of bases not matched to a gene: 4. Germline-derived CDR1 and CDR2 are SGHAT and FQNNGV. The CDR3 nucleotides read TGTGCCAGCAGCTTAGGGGGAGCGGGACAAGAGACCCAGTACTTC. Its translation: CASSLGGAGQETQYF.

This CDR3 reads CASSSRQGLGTDTQYF. CDR3 in DNA: TGTGCCAGCAGTTCCAGACAGGGGCTGGGCACAGATACGCAGTATTTT. The chain uses TRBV28 and TRBJ2-3; 8 bases fit TRBD1. V dropped 4 bases and J dropped 1; count of bases not matched to a gene: 7. CDR3 size: 16 residues. Germline V gene sequence: CDR1 MDHEN, CDR2 SYDVKM.

This clonotype came up a few times. This sequence joins TRBV20-1 and TRBJ1-6; D is unresolved. Germline assignment: CDR1 DFQATT and CDR2 SNEGSKA (reference sequence). This CDR3 region has 17 residues. Trimming removed 0 bases from V and 4 bases from J, with 16 bases in between. In DNA, the CDR3 is TGCAGTGCTAGAGATGAGGTTGCAATCTTTTATAATTCACCCCTCCACTTT. Amino acids: CSARDEVAIFYNSPLHF.

In regard to this clonotype: Given a much more abundant clone one base away, this may be a read error. The V gene is TRBV6-1, the J gene TRBJ2-7, with a possible D match to TRBD1 (5 bases). In germline, CDR1 is MNHNS, CDR2 SASEGT. The CDR3 has 13 residues. The CDR3 reads CASGDWTNYEQYF. CDR3 nucleotides: TGTGCCAGCGGTGACTGGACAAACTACGAGCAGTACTTC.

This clonotype was recorded many times. V usage is TRBV6-1 and J usage is TRBJ1-2; 7 positions match TRBD1. The CDR3 is 12 amino acids. Trimming at V came to 6 bases and at J to 5 bases, leaving 3 bases not matched to a gene. Germline CDR1 reads MNHNS; CDR2 reads SASEGT. The chain's CDR3 is CASRGQPYGYTF. For the CDR3, the DNA is TGTGCCAGCAGGGGACAGCCATATGGCTACACCTTC.

This clonotype was counted a few times. The chain uses TRBV7-3 and TRBJ1-1; 11 nucleotides match TRBD1. V lost 5 bases and J lost 1; bases outside the gene matches: 6. The CDR3 totals 16 residues. Germline-derived CDR1 and CDR2 are SGHTA and FQGTGA. The CDR3: CASSPGTGGPNTEAFF. The CDR3 coding sequence is TGTGCCAGCAGCCCCGGGACAGGGGGTCCGAACACTGAAGCTTTCTTT.

This clonotype was seen more than once but under ten times. A much larger clone differs from this one at a single base, so this may be a read error. It is likely a read error, because the conserved phenylalanine at the end of the CDR3 is missing. This rearrangement joins TRBV5-8 to TRBJ2-5; TRBD2 is a possible D gene (5 bases). CDR3 length: 13 amino acids. Between the trimmed V and J ends, which lost 5 bases and 3 bases, there was a span of 11 bases. Germline V gives CDR1 SGHTS, CDR2 YDEGEE. The DNA for the CDR3 is TGTGCCAGCAGGGTCCGGGGAAAAGAGACCCAGTACCTC. Translating it yields CASRVRGKETQYL.

This clonotype was observed many times. The rearrangement links TRBV30 to TRBJ2-7, with TRBD2 as a possible D gene (6 bases). The V gene lost 3 bases and the J gene lost 7 bases, with 13 bases spanning the gap. The CDR3 length is 12 residues. CDR1 and CDR2 from the germline V gene are GTSNPN and SVGIG (reference sequence). CDR3 sequence reads: CAWSMKRGEQYF. CDR3 DNA: TGTGCCTGGAGCATGAAACGGGGGGAGCAGTACTTC.

This clonotype was seen more than once but under ten times. The J gene is TRBJ2-5, the V gene TRBV7-9; D is unresolved. The ends were cut back, 5 bases at V and 0 bases at J, with 10 bases in the middle. CDR3 length: 14 amino acids. Germline-derived CDR1 and CDR2 are SEHNR and FQNEAQ (reference sequence). CDR3: CASSAAMYQETQYF. In DNA, the CDR3 is TGTGCCAGCAGCGCCGCCATGTACCAAGAGACCCAGTACTTC.

This clonotype was counted many times. The chain uses TRBV15 and TRBJ2-7, with D possibly TRBD1 on 7 matching bases. The CDR3 length is 15 residues. From germline, CDR1 is LNHNV and CDR2 YYDKDF (reference sequence). V lost 0 bases and J 5 bases, leaving 14 bases between the germline ends. The CDR3 reads CATSRDPDREDEQYF. The CDR3 nucleotides are TGTGCCACCAGCAGAGATCCCGACAGGGAGGACGAGCAGTACTTC.